This is a list of T cell receptor beta chains from one sample in a study of blood T cell repertoires in COVID-19. Method: immunoSEQ multiplex PCR; TCRdb's copy keeps in-frame clones and lacks some. The table records about half a million clones, roughly 85% of them present only once. The sequenced sample was peripheral blood. These receptors were taken from a human donor in a cohort sampled during active COVID-19. CDR3s include the opening cysteine and the closing phenylalanine or tryptophan. The D gene is left open where the match is weak. Only some rows state a clone size, as once, few, many or a class for expanded clones.

v_call,j_call,clone_size,d_call,cdr3_aa,cdr3_nt
TRBV7-3,TRBJ1-6,-,-,CASSSLVFRNSPLHF,TGTGCCAGCAGCTCCCTCGTTTTCAGGAATTCACCCCTCCACTTT
TRBV9,TRBJ2-5,once,TRBD2,CASSPGLAGKETQYF,TGTGCCAGCAGCCCCGGACTAGCGGGAAAAGAGACCCAGTACTTC
TRBV6-5,TRBJ2-1,-,TRBD2,CASSGTSRDEQFF,TGTGCCAGCTCTGGGACTAGCCGGGATGAGCAGTTCTTC
TRBV19,TRBJ1-5,-,TRBD1,CASRPWAGGYDQPQHF,TGTGCCAGTCGTCCTTGGGCAGGGGGCTATGATCAGCCCCAGCATTTT
TRBV10-1,TRBJ1-6,-,-,CASRGASSYNSPLHF,TGCGCCAGCAGAGGAGCTAGCTCCTATAATTCACCCCTCCACTTT
TRBV9,TRBJ2-1,-,TRBD2,CASSHSAGGKRSYNEQFF,TGTGCCAGCAGCCATTCAGCGGGGGGCAAGAGGAGCTACAATGAGCAGTTCTTC
TRBV27,TRBJ2-7,-,TRBD1,CASSPDRGSSYEQYF,TGTGCCAGCAGTCCCGACAGGGGGAGCTCCTACGAGCAGTACTTC
TRBV7-6,TRBJ1-1,-,TRBD1,CASSDPPRGTTEAFF,TGTGCCAGCAGCGATCCACCCAGGGGGACCACTGAAGCTTTCTTT
TRBV19,TRBJ1-2,-,-,CASSIPGANYGYTF,TGTGCCAGTAGTATACCTGGGGCCAACTATGGCTACACCTTC
TRBV19,TRBJ1-4,-,-,CASTMGRGNNEKLFF,TGTGCCAGTACCATGGGAAGGGGCAATAATGAAAAACTGTTTTTT
TRBV11-3,TRBJ2-1,few,-,CASSFSSEAYNEQFF,TGTGCCAGCAGCTTTTCTAGCGAGGCCTACAATGAGCAGTTCTTC
TRBV6-6,TRBJ2-5,-,TRBD1,CASSYSATGGRETQYF,TGTGCCAGCAGTTACTCTGCGACAGGGGGTAGGGAGACCCAGTACTTC
TRBV2,TRBJ1-6,-,-,CASSGNRVGSPLHF,TGTGCCAGCAGTGGTAACAGGGTAGGGTCACCCCTCCACTTT
TRBV7-9,TRBJ1-3,-,-,CASSLNTSGNTIYF,TGTGCCAGCAGCTTGAACACATCCGGAAACACCATATATTTT
TRBV11-2,TRBJ2-2,-,-,CASTLKGQGALTGELFF,TGTGCCAGCACCCTTAAGGGGCAGGGCGCGCTCACCGGGGAGCTGTTTTTT
TRBV11-3,TRBJ2-7,-,-,CASSLVGEDEQYF,TGTGCCAGCAGCTTAGTAGGGGAAGACGAGCAGTACTTC
TRBV3-1/TRBV3-2,TRBJ1-1,-,TRBD1,CASSYNRGNEAFF,TGTGCCAGCAGCTATAACAGGGGGAATGAAGCTTTCTTT
TRBV19,TRBJ1-1,once,TRBD1,CASSIWDRGSTEAFF,TGTGCCAGTAGTATATGGGACAGGGGGAGCACTGAAGCTTTCTTT
TRBV7-3,TRBJ2-3,-,TRBD2,CASSLTSGLAGDLPSDTQYF,TGTGCCAGCAGCCTAACTTCCGGACTAGCGGGAGATCTACCAAGCGATACGCAGTATTTT
TRBV2,TRBJ2-7,-,TRBD1,CASSDPGQGIPEQYF,TGTGCCAGCAGTGACCCGGGACAGGGGATCCCCGAGCAGTACTTC
TRBV11-3,TRBJ2-3,-,TRBD2,CASSLDPVAGITDTQYF,TGTGCCAGCAGCTTAGATCCGGTAGCGGGGATCACAGATACGCAGTATTTT
TRBV6-5,TRBJ2-5,once,-,CASRRGQETQYF,TGTGCCAGCAGACGGGGTCAAGAGACCCAGTACTTC